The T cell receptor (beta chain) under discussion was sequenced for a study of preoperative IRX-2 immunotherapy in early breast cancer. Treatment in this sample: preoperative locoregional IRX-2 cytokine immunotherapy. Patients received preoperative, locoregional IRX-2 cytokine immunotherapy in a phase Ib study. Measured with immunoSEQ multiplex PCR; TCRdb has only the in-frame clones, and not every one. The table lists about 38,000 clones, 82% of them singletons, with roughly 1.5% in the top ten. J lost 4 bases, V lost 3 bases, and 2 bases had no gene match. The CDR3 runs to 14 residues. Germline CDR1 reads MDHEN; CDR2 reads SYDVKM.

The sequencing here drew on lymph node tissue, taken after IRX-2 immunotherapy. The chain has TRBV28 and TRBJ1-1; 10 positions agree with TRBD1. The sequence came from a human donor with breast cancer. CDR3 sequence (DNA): TGTGCCAGCAGTTTGAGGACAGGGGGCACTGAAGCTTTCTTT. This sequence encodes CASSLRTGGTEAFF.